Following are 16 T cell receptor beta chains from one sample sequenced in a study of cytomegalovirus exposure and HLA in healthy donors. It was with 60 Vbeta and 13 Jbeta primers that the PCR ran. Generated by immunoSEQ multiplex PCR, the TCRdb table keeps only in-frame clones and is missing some. The sample has about 120,000 clones, approximately 80% seen once; the top ten hold 8% to 9%. Sequencing was done on a sample of PBMCs. These receptors were collected from a female donor in good health and CMV-seropositive.

The chain combines TRBV7-8 with TRBJ2-1, with 10 positions matching TRBD2. This CDR3 comprises 16 residues. Germline CDR1 is SGHVS and CDR2 is FQNEAQ. Losses at the gene ends were 3 bases for V and 3 bases for J; bases not matched to a gene: 5. The DNA of the CDR3 is TGTGCCAGCAGCTTCACTAGCGGGGCCGGCTACAATGAGCAGTTCTTC. Its protein product is CASSFTSGAGYNEQFF.

The chain recombines TRBV18 with TRBJ2-1, with 8 positions matching TRBD2. Germline lookup yields CDR1 KGHSH and CDR2 LQKENI. Germline trimming cut 3 bases from V and 7 bases from J; bases unmatched to any gene: 5. This CDR3 has 14 residues. This CDR3 is CASSPPGGNNEQFF. The CDR3 region has the DNA TGTGCCAGCTCACCCCCGGGGGGGAATAATGAGCAGTTCTTC. The full variable domain, with the rest looked up from reference TRBV18 and TRBJ2-1, is NAGVMQNPRHLVRRRGQEARLRCSPMKGHSHVYWYRQLPEEGLKFMVYLQKENIIDESGMPKERFSAEFPKEGPSILRIQQVVRGDSAAYFCASSPPGGNNEQFFGPGTRLTVL.

The V call is TRBV9, the J call TRBJ2-3; 7 nucleotides align to TRBD2. This CDR3 region has 13 residues. Losses at the gene ends were 0 bases for V and 12 bases for J; bases not matched to a gene: 7. Per the germline V gene, CDR1 is SGDLS and CDR2 is YYNGEE. This CDR3 reads CASSVVWGGLQYF. The CDR3 coding sequence is TGTGCCAGCAGCGTAGTTTGGGGAGGGCTTCAGTATTTT.

The CDR3: CASSLVPGELVNTIYF. The CDR3 DNA is TGCGCCAGCAGCTTGGTCCCGGGGGAGCTGGTAAACACCATATATTTT. This chain connects TRBV5-1 to TRBJ1-3; D is possibly TRBD1 (5 bases). V shed 0 bases and J shed 6 bases, with 16 bases lying between them. CDR1 SGHRS and CDR2 YFSETQ come from the germline V gene. This CDR3 spans 16 amino acids. Using reference TRBV5-1 and TRBJ1-3 for the parts outside the CDR3, the full variable domain is KAGVTQTPRYLIKTRGQQVTLSCSPISGHRSVSWYQQTPGQGLQFLFEYFSETQRNKGNFPGRFSGRQFSNSRSEMNVSTLELGDSALYLCASSLVPGELVNTIYFGEGSWLTVV.

V usage is TRBV5-6 and J usage is TRBJ2-5, with 9 bases aligning to TRBD1. The CDR3 has 15 amino acids. Germline V CDR1 and CDR2: SGHDT, YYEEEE. Germline trimming cut 3 bases from V and 5 bases from J; bases unmatched to any gene: 8. Written as DNA, the CDR3 is TGTGCCAGCAGCTCCGGGACAGGGCTGCGGGAGACCCAGTACTTC. As protein: CASSSGTGLRETQYF.

J is TRBJ2-7 and V is TRBV4-2; 9 nucleotides line up with TRBD1. CDR1 is LGHNA and CDR2 is YNFKEQ in the germline V gene. The CDR3 has 15 residues. The V and J ends lost 4 bases and 1 base, in that order; junction bases with no gene match: 5. The CDR3 coding sequence is TGTGCCAGCAGCCTCGGGACAGGGCAATCCTACGAGCAGTACTTC. Protein sequence: CASSLGTGQSYEQYF.

The genes are TRBV4-1 and TRBJ2-5, with a possible D match to TRBD2 (7 bases). CDR1 is MGHRA and CDR2 is YSYEKL in the germline V gene. This CDR3 comprises 18 residues. The V end lost 2 bases, the J end lost 1 base, and 20 bases lay between the germline ends. Here the CDR3 reads CASSQLPIGGGLQETQYF. In DNA form, the CDR3 reads TGCGCCAGCAGCCAACTTCCCATCGGCGGGGGCCTCCAAGAGACCCAGTACTTC.

The chain couples TRBV5-6 to TRBJ1-2; D might be TRBD1 (5 bases). CDR3 length: 15 residues. V lost 1 base and J lost 8, with 18 bases in between. CDR1 is SGHDT, CDR2 YYEEEE, per germline. The CDR3 spells CASSLRVGGESGYTF. CDR3 nucleotide sequence: TGTGCCAGCAGCTTGAGGGTGGGGGGAGAATCCGGCTACACCTTC.

The V and J genes are TRBV27 and TRBJ1-2; TRBD1 is a possible D gene (6 bases). V lost 4 bases and J 4 bases, leaving 16 bases between the germline ends. The CDR3 loop spans 15 amino acids. Germline V gene sequence: CDR1 MNHEY, CDR2 SMNVEV (reference sequence). In nucleotides, the CDR3 is TGTGCCAGCAGTTCCCTCCCCGCAGGGGCCTATGGCTACACCTTC. Translating it yields CASSSLPAGAYGYTF.

This clone showed up just once. The chain is built from TRBV28 and TRBJ1-5; D is ambiguous. V gave up 0 bases and J gave up 4 bases, with 4 bases separating them. There are 13 residues in the CDR3. CDR1 MDHEN and CDR2 SYDVKM come from the germline V gene. The CDR3 loop is CASSLWRNQPQHF. The CDR3 bases are TGTGCCAGCAGTTTATGGCGGAATCAGCCCCAGCATTTT.

This clone was detected a few times. This chain uses TRBV5-1 with TRBJ1-5; TRBD1 matches 8 bases. V lost 1 base and J lost 4; bases outside the gene matches: 4. Germline assignment: CDR1 SGHRS and CDR2 YFSETQ. The CDR3 is 15 amino acids. For the CDR3, the DNA is TGCGCCAGCAGCTTGCAGGGGGCAAGAAATCAGCCCCAGCATTTT. Translated: CASSLQGARNQPQHF.

This rearrangement joins TRBV9 to TRBJ2-7; possibly TRBD1 for D (6 bases). The length of the CDR3 is 14 residues. CDR1 is SGDLS, CDR2 YYNGEE, per germline. Trimming removed 4 bases at V and 0 bases at J, with 11 bases between. The CDR3 here is CASSTAGVSYEQYF. In DNA, the CDR3 is TGTGCCAGCAGCACCGCAGGGGTCTCCTACGAGCAGTACTTC. The full variable domain, with the rest looked up from reference TRBV9 and TRBJ2-7, is DSGVTQTPKHLITATGQRVTLRCSPRSGDLSVYWYQQSLDQGLQFLIQYYNGEERAKGNILERFSAQQFPDLHSELNLSSLELGDSALYFCASSTAGVSYEQYFGPGTRLTVT.

This chain joins TRBV29-1 and TRBJ2-7, with 9 bases identical to TRBD1. The V segment lost 5 bases and the J segment 3 bases; nucleotides outside the gene matches: 8. The CDR3 has 14 amino acids. Germline CDR1 is SQVTM and CDR2 is ANQGSEA. The CDR3 bases are TGCAGCGTTACACCGGGACAGGGCGACTACGAGCAGTACTTC. Residues: CSVTPGQGDYEQYF.

This clone was recorded once. The chain couples TRBV18 to TRBJ1-1; D unresolved. The CDR3 contains 14 residues. The germline V gene has CDR1 KGHSH and CDR2 LQKENI. V lost 5 bases and J lost 5, with 15 bases in between. CDR3 nucleotide sequence: TGTGCCAGCTCATCCCAAGACTCCGTTACTGAAGCTTTCTTT. Its protein is CASSSQDSVTEAFF. The full variable domain, rest sourced from reference TRBV18 and TRBJ1-1, is NAGVMQNPRHLVRRRGQEARLRCSPMKGHSHVYWYRQLPEEGLKFMVYLQKENIIDESGMPKERFSAEFPKEGPSILRIQQVVRGDSAAYFCASSSQDSVTEAFFGQGTRLTVV.

This clone was counted once. This chain connects TRBV5-4 to TRBJ1-4; 7 positions agree with TRBD1. V gave up 4 bases and J gave up 7 bases; unmatched junction bases: 7. The germline V gene encodes CDR1 SGHNT and CDR2 YYREEE (reference sequence). The CDR3 runs to 14 residues. CDR3 region: CASSGGQDREKLFF. The CDR3 DNA reads as TGTGCCAGCAGCGGAGGACAGGACCGTGAAAAACTGTTTTTT. Filled out from reference TRBV5-4 and TRBJ1-4, the complete variable domain reads ETGVTQSPTHLIKTRGQQVTLRCSSQSGHNTVSWYQQALGQGPQFIFQYYREEENGRGNFPPRFSGLQFPNYSSELNVNALELDDSALYLCASSGGQDREKLFFGSGTQLSVL.

In its sample, this clone was seen once. CDR3 DNA sequence: TGTGCCAGCAGCTTGACTGTGCAAGAGACCCAGTACTTC. Translated, it gives CASSLTVQETQYF. This rearrangement joins TRBV11-1 to TRBJ2-5; no clear D gene. The V and J ends lost 3 bases and 2 bases respectively, with 7 bases between them. Germline loops: CDR1 SGHAT, CDR2 FQDESV (reference sequence). CDR3 length equals 13 residues.